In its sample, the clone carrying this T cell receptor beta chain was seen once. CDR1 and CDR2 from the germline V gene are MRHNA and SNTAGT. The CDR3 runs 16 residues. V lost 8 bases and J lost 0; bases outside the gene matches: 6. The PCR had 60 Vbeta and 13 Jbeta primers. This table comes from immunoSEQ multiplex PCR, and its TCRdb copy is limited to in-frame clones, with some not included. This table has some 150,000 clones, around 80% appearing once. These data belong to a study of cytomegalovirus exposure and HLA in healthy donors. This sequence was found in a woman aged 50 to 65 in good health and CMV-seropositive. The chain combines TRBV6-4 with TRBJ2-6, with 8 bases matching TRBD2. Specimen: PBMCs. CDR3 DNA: TGTGCCAGCGCCCTCGCGGGGGGCTCTGGGGCCAACGTCCTGACTTTC. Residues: CASALAGGSGANVLTF.